Sequencing of this TCR beta chain was carried out in a study of blood T cell repertoires in COVID-19. Original processing notes: Quantification of nucleated cells was approximated via reference gene primer amplification. Measured with immunoSEQ multiplex PCR; TCRdb has only the in-frame clones, and not every one. V, J and clone size reflect that table, while D and trimming were determined from the DNA. The table lists around 370,000 clones, about 89% of them singletons. The receptor comes from a woman aged 45 to 65 with COVID-19, enrolled during active disease. The sequencing input was peripheral blood.

CDR3 DNA sequence: TGTGCCAGCAGCTTTGGTGGCAGGGAATTCTCCTACGAGCAGTACTTC. Translation: CASSFGGREFSYEQYF. V is TRBV11-2 and J is TRBJ2-7; TRBD1 is a possible D gene (5 bases). Trimming took 3 bases from V and 0 from J, leaving 15 bases between them. From germline, CDR1 is SGHAT and CDR2 FQNNGV. CDR3 length: 16 amino acids.